This T cell receptor (beta chain) was recorded in a study of T cell responses to AZD1222 COVID-19 vaccine. Study results and limitations: In the spike-specific TCR repertoire, nearly half reportedly target unmutated variant regions. The study found Spike-specific TCR breadth and depth rose after two AZD1222 doses. Among the donors, most were white British and more were female, and clonal diversity was possibly underestimated.

CDR3 length: 16 residues. The V and J ends lost 5 bases and 5 bases, in that order; junction bases with no gene match: 10. Germline V gives CDR1 SGHTA, CDR2 FQGTGA. Note on this clone: Its antigen is as yet unknown.

Using immunoSEQ multiplex PCR, the repertoire was profiled, and TCRdb retains in-frame clones only, with some absent. The sample lists just over 80,000 clones, approximately 90% occurring once. The TCR sequence derives from an adult in good health. The rearrangement joins TRBV7-3 to TRBJ2-3, with 10 bases matching TRBD1. Sequenced material: peripheral blood, taken on day 0 of AZD1222 vaccination. The DNA of the CDR3 is TGTGCCAGCAGCCACGCCGGGACAGGGGTACAAGATACGCAGTATTTT. It translates to CASSHAGTGVQDTQYF.